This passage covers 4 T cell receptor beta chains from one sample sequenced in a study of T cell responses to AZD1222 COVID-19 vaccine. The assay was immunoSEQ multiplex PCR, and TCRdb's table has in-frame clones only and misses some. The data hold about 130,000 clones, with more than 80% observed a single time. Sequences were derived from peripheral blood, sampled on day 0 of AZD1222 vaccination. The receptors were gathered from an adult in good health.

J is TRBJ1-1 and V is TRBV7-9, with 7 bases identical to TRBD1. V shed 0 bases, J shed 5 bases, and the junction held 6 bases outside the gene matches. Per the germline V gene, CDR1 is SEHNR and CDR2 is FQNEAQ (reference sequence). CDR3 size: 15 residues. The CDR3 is CASSLAGGAGTEAFF. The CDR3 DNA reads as TGTGCCAGCAGCTTAGCAGGGGGCGCGGGTACTGAAGCTTTCTTT.

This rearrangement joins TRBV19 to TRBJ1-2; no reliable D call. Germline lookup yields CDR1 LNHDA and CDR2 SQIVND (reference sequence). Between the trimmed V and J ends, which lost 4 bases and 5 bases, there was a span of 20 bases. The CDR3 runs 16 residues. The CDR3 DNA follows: TGTGCCAGTAGTAATCGGAACGGAGGAGAAAGGTATGGCTACACCTTC. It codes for CASSNRNGGERYGYTF.

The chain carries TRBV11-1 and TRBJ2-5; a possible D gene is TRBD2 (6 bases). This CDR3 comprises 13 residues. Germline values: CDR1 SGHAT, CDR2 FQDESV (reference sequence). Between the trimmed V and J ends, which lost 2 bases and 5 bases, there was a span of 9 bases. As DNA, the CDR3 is TGTGCCAGCAGCTTAAGCCTAGCGGAGACCCAGTACTTC. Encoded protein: CASSLSLAETQYF.

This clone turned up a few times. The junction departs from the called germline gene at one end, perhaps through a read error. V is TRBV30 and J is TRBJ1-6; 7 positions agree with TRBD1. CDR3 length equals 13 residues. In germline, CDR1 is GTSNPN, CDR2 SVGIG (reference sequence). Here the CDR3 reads CAWTGQSNSPLHF. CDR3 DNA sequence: TGTGCCTGGACGGGACAGAGCAATTCGCCCCTCCACTTT.